This T cell receptor beta chain was captured by sequencing in a study of T cells in Graves' hyperthyroidism and ophthalmopathy. Looking at the study overall: Peripheral blood was secured at the point of initial diagnosis, before any treatment.

RNA transcripts gave rise to amplified TCR beta CDR3 regions. The TCR CDR3 was amplified in a first-round RT-PCR using the HTBI primer set. TCRdb re-called the multiplex PCR reads with MiXCR, one entry per CDR3 protein. In the table there are 340,000 or so distinct CDR3 sequences, about 20% of which are singletons. The PBMCs had their origin in roughly 9.4 ml of fresh peripheral blood. This clonotype was recorded at least ten times. The junction had 3 bases not matched to a gene; V was cut back by 4 bases and J by 4 bases. The CDR3 spans 16 residues. Germline CDR1 is MDHEN and CDR2 is SYDVKM. The source is a woman in her forties or fifties with Graves' hyperthyroidism. Sequencing was carried out using blood. This chain connects TRBV28 to TRBJ2-5; 16 bases are a match to TRBD2. Here the CDR3 DNA reads TGTGCCAGCAGTTGGGGACTAGCGGGAGGGTTAGAGACCCAGTACTTC. This translates into CASSWGLAGGLETQYF.